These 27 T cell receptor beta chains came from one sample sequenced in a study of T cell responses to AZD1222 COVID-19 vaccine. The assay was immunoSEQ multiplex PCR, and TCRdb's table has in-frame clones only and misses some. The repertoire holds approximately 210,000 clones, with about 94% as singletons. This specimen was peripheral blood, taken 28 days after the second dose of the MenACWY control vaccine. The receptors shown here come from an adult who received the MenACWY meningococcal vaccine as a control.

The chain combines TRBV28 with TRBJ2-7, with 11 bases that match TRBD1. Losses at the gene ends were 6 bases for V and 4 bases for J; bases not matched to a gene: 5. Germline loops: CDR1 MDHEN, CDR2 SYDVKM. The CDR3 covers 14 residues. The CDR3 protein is CASSDGQGAYEQYF. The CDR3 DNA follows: TGTGCCAGCAGCGATGGACAGGGGGCATACGAGCAGTACTTC.

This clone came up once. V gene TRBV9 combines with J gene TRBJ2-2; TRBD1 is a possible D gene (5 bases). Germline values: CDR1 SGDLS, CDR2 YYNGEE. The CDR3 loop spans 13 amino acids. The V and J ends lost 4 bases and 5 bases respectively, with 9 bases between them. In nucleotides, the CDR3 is TGTGCCAGCAGCACCGACAGAACCGGGGAGCTGTTTTTT. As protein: CASSTDRTGELFF.

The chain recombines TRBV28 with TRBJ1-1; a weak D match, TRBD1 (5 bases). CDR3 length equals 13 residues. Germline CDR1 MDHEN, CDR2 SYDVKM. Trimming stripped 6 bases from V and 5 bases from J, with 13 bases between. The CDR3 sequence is CASRRGGGTEAFF. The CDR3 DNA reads TGTGCCAGCAGGCGGGGCGGGGGTACTGAAGCTTTCTTT.

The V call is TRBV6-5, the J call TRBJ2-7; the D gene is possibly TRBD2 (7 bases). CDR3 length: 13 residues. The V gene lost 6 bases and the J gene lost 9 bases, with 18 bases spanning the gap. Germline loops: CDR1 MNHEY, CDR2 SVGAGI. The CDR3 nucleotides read TGTGCCAGCAGAAACGGGGGGAAGGGGGTGCAGTACTTC. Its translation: CASRNGGKGVQYF.

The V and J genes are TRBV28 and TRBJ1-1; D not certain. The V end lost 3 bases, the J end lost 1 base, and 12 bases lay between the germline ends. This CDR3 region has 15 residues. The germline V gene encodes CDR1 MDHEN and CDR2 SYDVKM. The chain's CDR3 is CASSFSPLSNTEAFF. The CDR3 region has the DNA TGTGCCAGCAGTTTTTCCCCCCTTTCGAACACTGAAGCTTTCTTT.

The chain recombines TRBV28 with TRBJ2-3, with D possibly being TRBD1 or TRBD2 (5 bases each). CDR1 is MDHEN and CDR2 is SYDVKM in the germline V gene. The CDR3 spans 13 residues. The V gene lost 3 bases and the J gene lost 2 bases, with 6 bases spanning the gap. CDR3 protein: CASSFGATDTQYF. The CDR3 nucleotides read TGTGCCAGCAGTTTCGGGGCCACAGATACGCAGTATTTT. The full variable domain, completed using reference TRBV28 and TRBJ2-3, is DVKVTQSSRYLVKRTGEKVFLECVQDMDHENMFWYRQDPGLGLRLIYFSYDVKMKEKGDIPEGYSVSREKKERFSLILESASTNQTSMYLCASSFGATDTQYFGPGTRLTVL.

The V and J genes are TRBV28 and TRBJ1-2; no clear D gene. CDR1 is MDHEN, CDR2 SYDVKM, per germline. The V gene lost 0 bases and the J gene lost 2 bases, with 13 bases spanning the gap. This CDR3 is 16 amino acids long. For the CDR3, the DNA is TGTGCCAGCAGTTTATGGGGGAGACAAACAAACTATGGCTACACCTTC. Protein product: CASSLWGRQTNYGYTF.

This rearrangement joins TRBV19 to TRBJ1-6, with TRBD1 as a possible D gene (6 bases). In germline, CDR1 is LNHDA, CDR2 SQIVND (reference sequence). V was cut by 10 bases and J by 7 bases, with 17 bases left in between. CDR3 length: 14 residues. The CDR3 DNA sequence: TGTGCCACACAAGAGGGGGAATTAAATTCACCCCTCCACTTT. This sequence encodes CATQEGELNSPLHF.

The CDR3 sequence is CASEGGTGVRETQYF. As DNA, the CDR3 is TGTGCCAGCGAGGGCGGGACAGGGGTACGGGAGACCCAGTACTTC. This rearrangement joins TRBV11-1 to TRBJ2-5; 10 nucleotides match TRBD1. Per germline, CDR1 SGHAT and CDR2 FQDESV (reference sequence). The CDR3 extends over 15 amino acids. V shed 8 bases and J 5 bases; nucleotides not matched to a gene: 11. Complete variable domain (other parts from reference TRBV11-1 and TRBJ2-5): EAEVAQSPRYKITEKSQAVAFWCDPISGHATLYWYRQILGQGPELLVQFQDESVVDDSQLPKDRFSAERLKGVDSTLKIQPAELGDSAMYLCASEGGTGVRETQYFGPGTRLLVL.

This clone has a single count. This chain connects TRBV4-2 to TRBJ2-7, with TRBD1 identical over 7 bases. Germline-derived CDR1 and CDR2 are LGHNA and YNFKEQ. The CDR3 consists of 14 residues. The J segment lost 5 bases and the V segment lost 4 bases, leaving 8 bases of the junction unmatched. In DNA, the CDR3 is TGTGCCAGCAGCCTTATCACAGGGGCCAACGAGCAGTACTTC. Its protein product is CASSLITGANEQYF.

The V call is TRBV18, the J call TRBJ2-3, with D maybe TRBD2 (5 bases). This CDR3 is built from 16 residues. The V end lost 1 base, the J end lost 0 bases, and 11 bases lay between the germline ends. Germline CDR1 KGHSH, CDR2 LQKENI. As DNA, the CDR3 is TGTGCCAGCTCACCACTGGACTTAACTAGCACAGATACGCAGTATTTT. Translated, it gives CASSPLDLTSTDTQYF.

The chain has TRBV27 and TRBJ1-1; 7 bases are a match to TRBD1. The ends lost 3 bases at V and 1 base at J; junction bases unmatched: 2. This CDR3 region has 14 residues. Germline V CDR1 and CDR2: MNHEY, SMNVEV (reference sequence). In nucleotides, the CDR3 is TGTGCCAGCAGTTTCGGGACAGAGAACACTGAAGCTTTCTTT. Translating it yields CASSFGTENTEAFF.

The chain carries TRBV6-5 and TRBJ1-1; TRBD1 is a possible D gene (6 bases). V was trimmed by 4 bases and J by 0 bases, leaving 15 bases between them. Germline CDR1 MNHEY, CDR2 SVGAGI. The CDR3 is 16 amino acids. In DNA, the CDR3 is TGTGCCAGCAGTTCACGACAGGTGTTAATGAACACTGAAGCTTTCTTT. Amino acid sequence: CASSSRQVLMNTEAFF.

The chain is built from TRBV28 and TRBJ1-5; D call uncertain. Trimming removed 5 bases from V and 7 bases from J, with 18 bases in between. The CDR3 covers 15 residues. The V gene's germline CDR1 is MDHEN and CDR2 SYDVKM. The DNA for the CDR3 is TGTGCCAGCAGTATTTCAAAAAACCTTCCCCAGCCCCAGCATTTT. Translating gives CASSISKNLPQPQHF.

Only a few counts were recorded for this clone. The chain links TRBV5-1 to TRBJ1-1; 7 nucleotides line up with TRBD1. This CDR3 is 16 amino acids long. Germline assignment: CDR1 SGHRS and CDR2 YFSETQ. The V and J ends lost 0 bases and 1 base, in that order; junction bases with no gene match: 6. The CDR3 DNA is TGCGCCAGCAGCTTGGAGCCCGGGACAGCGAACACTGAAGCTTTCTTT. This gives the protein CASSLEPGTANTEAFF. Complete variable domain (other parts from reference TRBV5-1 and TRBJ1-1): KAGVTQTPRYLIKTRGQQVTLSCSPISGHRSVSWYQQTPGQGLQFLFEYFSETQRNKGNFPGRFSGRQFSNSRSEMNVSTLELGDSALYLCASSLEPGTANTEAFFGQGTRLTVV.

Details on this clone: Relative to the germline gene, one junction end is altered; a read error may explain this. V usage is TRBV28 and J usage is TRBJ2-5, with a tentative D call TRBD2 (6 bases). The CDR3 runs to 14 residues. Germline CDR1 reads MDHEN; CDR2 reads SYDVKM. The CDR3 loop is CALSPGGLQGTQYF. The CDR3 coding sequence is TGTGCCCTAAGCCCCGGAGGGCTCCAAGGGACCCAGTACTTC.

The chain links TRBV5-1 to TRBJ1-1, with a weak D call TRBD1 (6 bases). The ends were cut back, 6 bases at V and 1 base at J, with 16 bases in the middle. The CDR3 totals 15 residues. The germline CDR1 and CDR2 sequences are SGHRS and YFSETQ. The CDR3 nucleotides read TGCGCCAGCACCACCGAGGGACACCCGAACACTGAAGCTTTCTTT. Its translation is CASTTEGHPNTEAFF.

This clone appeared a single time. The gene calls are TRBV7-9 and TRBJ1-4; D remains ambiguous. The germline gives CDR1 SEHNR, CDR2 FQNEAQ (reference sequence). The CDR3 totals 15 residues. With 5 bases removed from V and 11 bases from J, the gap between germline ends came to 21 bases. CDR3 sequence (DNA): TGTGCCAGCAGCAAACTTGAGGGTGACGGTGGGAAACTGTTTTTT. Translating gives CASSKLEGDGGKLFF.

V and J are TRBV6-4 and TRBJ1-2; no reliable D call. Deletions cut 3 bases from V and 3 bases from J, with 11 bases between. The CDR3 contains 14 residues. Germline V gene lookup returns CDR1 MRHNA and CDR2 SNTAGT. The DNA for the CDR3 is TGTGCCAGCAGTGATAGGGCGGCCGACTATGGCTACACCTTC. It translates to CASSDRAADYGYTF.

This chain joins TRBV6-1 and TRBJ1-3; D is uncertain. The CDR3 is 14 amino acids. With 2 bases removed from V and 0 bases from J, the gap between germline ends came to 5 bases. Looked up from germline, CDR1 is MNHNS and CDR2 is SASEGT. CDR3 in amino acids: CASSEQVSGNTIYF. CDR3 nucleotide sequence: TGTGCCAGCAGTGAACAGGTCTCTGGAAACACCATATATTTT.

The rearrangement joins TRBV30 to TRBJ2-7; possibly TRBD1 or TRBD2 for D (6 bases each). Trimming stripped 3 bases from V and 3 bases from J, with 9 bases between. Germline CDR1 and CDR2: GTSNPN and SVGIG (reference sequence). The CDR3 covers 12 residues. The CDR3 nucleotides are TGTGCCTGGAGCAGGGGAGGCTACGAGCAGTACTTC. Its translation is CAWSRGGYEQYF.

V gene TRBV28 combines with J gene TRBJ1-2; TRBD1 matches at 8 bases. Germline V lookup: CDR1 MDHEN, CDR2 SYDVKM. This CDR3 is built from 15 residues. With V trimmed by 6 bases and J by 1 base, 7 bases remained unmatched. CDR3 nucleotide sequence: TGTGCCAGCAGAAGACAGGGGACTATTAACTATGGCTACACCTTC. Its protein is CASRRQGTINYGYTF.

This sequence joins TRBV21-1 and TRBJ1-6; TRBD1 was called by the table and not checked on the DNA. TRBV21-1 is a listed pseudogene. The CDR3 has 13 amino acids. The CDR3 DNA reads TGTGCCAACCCGGACAGGAATAATTCACCCCTCCACTTT. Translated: CANPDRNNSPLHF.

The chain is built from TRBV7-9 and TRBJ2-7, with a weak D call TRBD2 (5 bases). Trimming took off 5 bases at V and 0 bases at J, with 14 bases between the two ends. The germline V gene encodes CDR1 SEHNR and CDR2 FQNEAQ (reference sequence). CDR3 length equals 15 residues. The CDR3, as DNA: TGTGCCAGCAGCCCCTTCGCCGGGGTCTCCTACGAGCAGTACTTC. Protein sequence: CASSPFAGVSYEQYF.

This CDR3 reads CASSVGGGLTDTQYF. CDR3 nucleotides: TGTGCCAGCAGCGTAGGAGGGGGGCTAACAGATACGCAGTATTTT. The chain joins TRBV9 to TRBJ2-3; perhaps D is TRBD1 or TRBD2 (6 bases each). Germline assignment: CDR1 SGDLS and CDR2 YYNGEE. The V gene lost 0 bases and the J gene lost 3 bases, with 11 bases spanning the gap. The CDR3 spans 15 residues.

The CDR3 here is CASGTGVSSGNTIYF. The CDR3 DNA sequence: TGTGCCAGTGGGACAGGGGTTAGCTCTGGAAACACCATATATTTT. V usage is TRBV2 and J usage is TRBJ1-3; 10 positions agree with TRBD1. Germline V lookup: CDR1 SNHLY, CDR2 FYNNEI. There are 15 residues in the CDR3. The ends lost 9 bases at V and 0 bases at J; junction bases unmatched: 5.

The CDR3 bases are TGCGCCAGCAGCCCGGGATCCGAAGAGACCCAGTACTTC. Its translation is CASSPGSEETQYF. The chain employs TRBV5-1 and TRBJ2-5; weak D call: TRBD2 (5 bases). Trimming took 4 bases from V and 3 from J, leaving 10 bases between them. This CDR3 region has 13 residues. Germline CDR1 reads SGHRS; CDR2 reads YFSETQ.